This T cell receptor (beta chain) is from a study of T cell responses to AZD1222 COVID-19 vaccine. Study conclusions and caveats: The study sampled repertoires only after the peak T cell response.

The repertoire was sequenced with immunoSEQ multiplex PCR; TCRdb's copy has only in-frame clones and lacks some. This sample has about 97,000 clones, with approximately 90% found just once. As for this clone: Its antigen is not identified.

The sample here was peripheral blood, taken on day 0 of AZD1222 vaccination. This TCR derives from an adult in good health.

CDR3 sequence: CASSLDRGSEKLFF. For the CDR3, the DNA is TGTGCCAGCAGTCTCGACAGGGGTAGTGAAAAACTGTTTTTT. The chain couples TRBV4-2 to TRBJ1-4; 8 bases agree with TRBD1. This CDR3 has 14 residues. J was trimmed by 7 bases and V by 6 bases; bases with no gene match: 7. Looked up from germline, CDR1 is LGHNA and CDR2 is YNFKEQ.